This T cell receptor (beta chain) derives from a study of blood T cell repertoires in COVID-19 (dated by TCRdb to about 2020). Notes on the research overall: Collaborator samples came from the United States, Italy and Spain and covered acute and convalescent phases of COVID-19. Where available, HLA class I and class II types were obtained from metadata supplied by the sample provider rather than from assay-based typing. Samples were obtained from the ongoing ImmuneRACE study (first 160 participants) and from about 1,300 subjects provided by 6 global collaborators. A freely available public database, intended as a resource for researchers studying the immune response to SARS-CoV-2, is where the repertoires were released. Sample metadata almost always included a de-identified subject ID, COVID-19 status, age in years and sex. The prospective study material was composed of cDNA or gDNA derived from T cells, B-cell-depleted T cells, or PBMCs. Subjects who had been exposed to COVID-19, were actively infected with it, or had recovered from it provided the deeply sampled blood TCRbeta repertoires that made up the dataset.

A note on this clone: Its recognized antigen is unknown. There are no base qualities to consult, and no much larger clone falls within one base.

Study-wide findings and limitations: The amount of clinical and demographic metadata varied by source and participant and was provided uncurated.

Participants in the prospective study were enrolled through a virtual design, were aged roughly 18 to 100 years, and lived in approximately 24 United States geographic areas. In the prospective study, participants were assigned to cohorts based on the clinical history participants reported in a screening survey and a study questionnaire. In the prospective study, mobile phlebotomists collected whole blood, serum and a nasopharyngeal or oropharyngeal swab from each participant. Participants in the prospective study had the option to provide additional blood draws and questionnaires over a roughly 2-month period. Prospective study blood samples were shipped either frozen or at room temperature before DNA extraction. V is trimmed back by 5 bases and J by 7 bases, and the junction contains 14 bases that no gene match accounts for. The germline V gene (reference sequence) sets CDR1 to PRHDT and CDR2 to FYEKMQ. The CDR3 sequence holds 17 residues, the cysteine and phenylalanine included. The kept DNA is CDR3 alone, 51 bases in frame from the first base.

TCRbeta CDR3 regions were amplified from genomic DNA using the immunoSEQ Assay, a bias-controlled multiplex PCR. The source study handled its data this way. Nucleated cell counts per sample were estimated from amplification of reference gene primers within the assay. To quantify the absolute abundance of each unique TCRbeta CDR3 rearrangement, sequence reads were collapsed and filtered. Productive Simpson clonality was computed per sample as the square root of Simpson's diversity index over productive rearrangements. TCRdb took this table from immuneACCESS and kept in-frame rearrangements with V and J called. Such tables lack part of the clones; where checked against another copy, unresolved V genes explain under half of the gap, and the rest is unexplained. V, J and clone size reflect that table, while D and trimming were determined from the DNA. This sample has some 150,000 clones in its table, and approximately 90% of those were observed once. Approximately 1.3% of the sample comes from the top ten.

What was sequenced was PBMCs or T cells enriched from blood (not recorded which). The chain is assembled from TRBV13 and TRBJ2-1; 10 middle bases align to TRBD2. The sequence derives from a woman between 25 and 40 years old with acute COVID-19. The DNA reads TGTGCCAGCAGCCCGGACCCCGGGACTAGCGTCCGTAATGAGCAGTTCTTC. This sequence encodes CASSPDPGTSVRNEQFF.